This T cell receptor beta chain was sequenced during a study of vaccination and CD4 T cells after COVID-19. Broader study findings: Median counts of SARS-CoV-2-reactive clonotypes increased from approximately 21 to 40; this difference was not significant.

Indicated time point: late sampling 161 to 241 days after vaccination in a few convalescent patients. Regarding treatment: 10-day PBMC culture with coronavirus spike peptide pools or control peptides (ViraFEST assay). Under the ViraFEST approach, antigen-specific T cells were expanded with peptide pools and TCRs subsequently sequenced. Positive SARS-CoV-2 PCR tests in convalescent patients dated from March to December 2020, pre-Alpha, Beta and Delta. The table lists this clonotype with a few counts. Its antigen is still unknown. Cultured CD4+ T-cell DNA underwent Oncomine TCR Beta short-read sequencing. TCRdb itself ran the PCR reads through MiXCR, one entry per CDR3 protein. In the table there are some 21,000 distinct CDR3 sequences, 43% of which are singletons. This CDR3 comprises 14 residues. The V end lost 2 bases, the J end lost 2 bases, and 10 bases lay between the germline ends. CDR1 and CDR2 (germline): WSHSY, SAAADI.

This TCR was recovered from a human donor who had recovered from COVID-19. The chain joins TRBV10-2 to TRBJ2-7, with D maybe TRBD1 (6 bases). The sequencing here drew on CD4+ T cells from blood, cultured in vitro, taken about 7 months after SARS-CoV-2 vaccination. DNA of the CDR3: TGCGCCAGCAGTGAGAGGACAGTGGCCTACGAGCAGTACTTC. Translating it yields CASSERTVAYEQYF.